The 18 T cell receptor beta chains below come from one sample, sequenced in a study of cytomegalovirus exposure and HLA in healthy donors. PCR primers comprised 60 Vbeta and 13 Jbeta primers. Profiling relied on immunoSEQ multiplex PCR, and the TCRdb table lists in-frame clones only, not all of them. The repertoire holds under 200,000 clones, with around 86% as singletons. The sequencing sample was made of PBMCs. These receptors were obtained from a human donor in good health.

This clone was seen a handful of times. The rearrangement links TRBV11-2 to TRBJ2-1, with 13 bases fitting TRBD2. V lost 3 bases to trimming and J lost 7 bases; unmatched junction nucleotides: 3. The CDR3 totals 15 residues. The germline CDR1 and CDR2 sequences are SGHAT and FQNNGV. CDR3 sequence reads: CASSFGLAGANEQFF. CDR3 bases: TGTGCCAGCAGCTTCGGACTAGCGGGGGCGAATGAGCAGTTCTTC.

The CDR3 region is CASTQDKYNEQFF. CDR3 in DNA: TGTGCCAGCACTCAGGACAAATACAATGAGCAGTTCTTC. The gene calls are TRBV28 and TRBJ2-1; D perhaps matches TRBD1 (5 bases). The germline CDR1 and CDR2 sequences are MDHEN and SYDVKM. The germline V and J ends were trimmed by 7 bases and 4 bases, with 11 bases remaining between them. The CDR3 has 13 amino acids.

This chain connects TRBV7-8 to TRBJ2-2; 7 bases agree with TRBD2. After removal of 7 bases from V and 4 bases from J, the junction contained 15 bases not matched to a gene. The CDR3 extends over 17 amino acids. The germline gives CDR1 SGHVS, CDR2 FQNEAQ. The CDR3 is CASTRTRGLEGTGELFF. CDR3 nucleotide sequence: TGTGCCAGCACCCGAACCCGCGGACTAGAAGGCACCGGGGAGCTGTTTTTT.

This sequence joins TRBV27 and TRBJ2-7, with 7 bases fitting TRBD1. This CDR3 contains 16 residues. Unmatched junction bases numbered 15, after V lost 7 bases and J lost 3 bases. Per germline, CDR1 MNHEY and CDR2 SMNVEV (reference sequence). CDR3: CASTFMWGQRDYEQYF. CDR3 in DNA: TGTGCCAGCACGTTCATGTGGGGACAGAGGGACTACGAGCAGTACTTC.

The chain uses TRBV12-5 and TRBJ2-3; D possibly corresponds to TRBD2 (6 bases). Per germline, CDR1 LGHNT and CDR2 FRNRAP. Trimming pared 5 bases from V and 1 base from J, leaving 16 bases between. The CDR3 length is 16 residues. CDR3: CASGPQAASGTDTQYF. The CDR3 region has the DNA TGTGCTAGTGGTCCTCAGGCGGCTAGCGGCACAGATACGCAGTATTTT.

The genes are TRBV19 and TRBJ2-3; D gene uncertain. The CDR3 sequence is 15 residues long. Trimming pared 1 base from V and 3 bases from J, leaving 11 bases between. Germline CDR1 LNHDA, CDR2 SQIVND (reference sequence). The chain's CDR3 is CASSIASPVTDTQYF. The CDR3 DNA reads TGTGCCAGTAGTATAGCCTCCCCGGTTACAGATACGCAGTATTTT.

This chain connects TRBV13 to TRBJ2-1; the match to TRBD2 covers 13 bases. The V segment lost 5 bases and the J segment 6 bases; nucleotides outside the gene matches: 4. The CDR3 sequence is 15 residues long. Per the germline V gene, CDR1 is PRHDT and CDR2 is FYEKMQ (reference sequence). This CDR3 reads CASSLGTSGINEQFF. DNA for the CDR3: TGTGCCAGCAGCCTGGGGACTAGCGGGATCAATGAGCAGTTCTTC.

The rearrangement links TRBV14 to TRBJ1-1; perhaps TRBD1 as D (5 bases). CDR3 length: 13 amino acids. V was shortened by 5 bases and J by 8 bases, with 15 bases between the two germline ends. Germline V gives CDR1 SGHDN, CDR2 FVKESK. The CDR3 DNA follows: TGTGCCAGCAGCGAGATCGACAGATGGGAAGCTTTCTTT. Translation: CASSEIDRWEAFF.

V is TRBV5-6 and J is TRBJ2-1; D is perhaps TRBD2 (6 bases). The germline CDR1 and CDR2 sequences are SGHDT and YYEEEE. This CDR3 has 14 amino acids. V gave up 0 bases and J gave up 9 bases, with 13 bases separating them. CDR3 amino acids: CASSLVTGVIEQFF. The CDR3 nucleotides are TGTGCCAGCAGCTTGGTAACGGGGGTCATTGAGCAGTTCTTC.

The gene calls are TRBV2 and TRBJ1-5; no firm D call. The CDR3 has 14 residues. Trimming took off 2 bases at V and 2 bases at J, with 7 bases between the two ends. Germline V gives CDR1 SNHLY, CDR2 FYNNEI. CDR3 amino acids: CASSEIRGNQPQHF. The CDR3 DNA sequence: TGTGCCAGCAGTGAAATTCGGGGCAATCAGCCCCAGCATTTT.

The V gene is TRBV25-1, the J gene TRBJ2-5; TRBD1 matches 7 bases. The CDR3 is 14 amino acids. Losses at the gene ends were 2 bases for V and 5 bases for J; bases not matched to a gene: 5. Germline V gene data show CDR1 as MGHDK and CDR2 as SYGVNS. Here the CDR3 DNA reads TGTGCCAGCAGTGAAGGGGACAGATGGGAGACCCAGTACTTC. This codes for CASSEGDRWETQYF.

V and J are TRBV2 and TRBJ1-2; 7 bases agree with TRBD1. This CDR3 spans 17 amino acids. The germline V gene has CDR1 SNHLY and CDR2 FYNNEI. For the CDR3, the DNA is TGTGCTAATTTCAACCTCCAGGGGGTACGGGAAAACTATGGCTACACCTTC. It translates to CANFNLQGVRENYGYTF.

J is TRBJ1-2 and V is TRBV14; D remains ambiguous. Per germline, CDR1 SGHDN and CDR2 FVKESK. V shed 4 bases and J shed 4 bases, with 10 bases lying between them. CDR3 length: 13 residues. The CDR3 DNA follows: TGTGCCAGCAGCCCCGGGAACTCCTATGGCTACACCTTC. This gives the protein CASSPGNSYGYTF.

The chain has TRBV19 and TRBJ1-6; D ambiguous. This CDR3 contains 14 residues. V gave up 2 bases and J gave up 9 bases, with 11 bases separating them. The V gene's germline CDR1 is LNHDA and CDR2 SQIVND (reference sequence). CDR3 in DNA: TGTGCCAGTAGTATAATAGGTAGCAGTTCACCCCTCCACTTT. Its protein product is CASSIIGSSSPLHF.

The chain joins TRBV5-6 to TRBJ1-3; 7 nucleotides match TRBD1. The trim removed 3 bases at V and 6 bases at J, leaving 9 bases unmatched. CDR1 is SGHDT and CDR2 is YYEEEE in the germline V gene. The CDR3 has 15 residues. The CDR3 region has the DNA TGTGCCAGCAGCTCAACGGGACAGAGCCTAAACACCATATATTTT. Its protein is CASSSTGQSLNTIYF.

The CDR3 spells CTSSQVGDRVEAFF. CDR3 coding DNA: TGCACCAGCAGCCAAGTCGGGGACAGGGTTGAAGCTTTCTTT. The chain combines TRBV1 with TRBJ1-1; whether TRBD1, the table's D call, matches the DNA was not checked. TRBV1 constitutes a pseudogene. The CDR3 is 14 amino acids.

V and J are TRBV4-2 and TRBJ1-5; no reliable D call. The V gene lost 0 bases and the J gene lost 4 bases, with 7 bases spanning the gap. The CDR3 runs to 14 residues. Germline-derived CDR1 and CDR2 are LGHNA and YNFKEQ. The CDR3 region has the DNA TGTGCCAGCAGCCAAGAGGGCCTTAATCAGCCCCAGCATTTT. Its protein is CASSQEGLNQPQHF.

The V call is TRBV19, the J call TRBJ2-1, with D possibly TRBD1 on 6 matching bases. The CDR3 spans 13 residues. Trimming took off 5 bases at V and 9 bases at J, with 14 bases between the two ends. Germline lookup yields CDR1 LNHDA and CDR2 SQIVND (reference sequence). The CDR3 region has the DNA TGTGCCAGTAGTCGAAACAGGGAGCCTGAGCAGTTCTTC. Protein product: CASSRNREPEQFF. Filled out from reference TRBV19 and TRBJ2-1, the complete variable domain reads DGGITQSPKYLFRKEGQNVTLSCEQNLNHDAMYWYRQDPGQGLRLIYYSQIVNDFQKGDIAEGYSVSREKKESFPLTVTSAQKNPTAFYLCASSRNREPEQFFGPGTRLTVL.